The next 3 T cell receptor beta chains were all read from a single sample in a study of blood T cell repertoires in COVID-19. Sequencing was performed with immunoSEQ multiplex PCR; in TCRdb, only in-frame clones are kept and a portion is missing. The sample has hundreds of thousands of clones; over 75% are singletons. The sequenced sample was peripheral blood. The receptors here all came from an elderly woman with acute or convalescent COVID-19.

The rearrangement links TRBV5-1 to TRBJ2-7; no clear D. V gave up 1 base and J gave up 1 base, with 9 bases separating them. Germline loops: CDR1 SGHRS, CDR2 YFSETQ. There are 14 residues in the CDR3. The chain's CDR3 is CASSLSTISYEQYF. CDR3 DNA: TGCGCCAGCAGCTTGTCCACAATATCCTACGAGCAGTACTTC.

The chain uses TRBV9 and TRBJ1-1; 8 nucleotides agree with TRBD1. CDR1 and CDR2 from the germline V gene are SGDLS and YYNGEE. Losses at the gene ends were 3 bases for V and 4 bases for J; bases not matched to a gene: 17. This CDR3 spans 18 amino acids. CDR3 in amino acids: CASSAGGLTGEGSTEAFF. The CDR3 DNA reads TGTGCCAGCAGCGCAGGAGGATTGACAGGGGAGGGTTCCACTGAAGCTTTCTTT.

The rearrangement links TRBV21-1 to TRBJ1-2. TRBV21-1 is reported as a pseudogene. The CDR3 is 14 amino acids. The CDR3 DNA reads TGTGCCAGCAGCAGCGACCGGGAGATGGCTGGCTACACCTTC. Translation gives CASSSDREMAGYTF.